These T cell receptor beta chains were read from a single sample in a study of neurological immune-mediated disorders. In TCRdb, the 5' RACE reads were re-called with MiXCR into one record per CDR3 protein. The sample contains about 76,000 distinct CDR3 sequences, 15% to 20% of which appear only once. What was sequenced was PBMCs. The source is a woman aged 35 to 49 in good health. Each CDR3 is given with its conserved first and last residue. D genes are given only for firm matches. Rows may omit the clone size; those that give it use once, few, many or a size class.

>TRBJ2-3|NA|NA|TRBV7-2
CASNPPFPGMGTDTQYF
TGTGCCAGCAATCCCCCATTCCCGGGAATGGGCACAGATACGCAGTATTTT
>TRBJ2-1|NA|NA|TRBV12-3/TRBV12-4
CASSLHSKDEQFF
TGTGCCAGCAGTCTCCACTCTAAGGATGAGCAGTTCTTC
>TRBJ1-2|NA|NA|TRBV30
CAWSLAGGYGYTF
TGTGCCTGGAGTCTTGCGGGGGGCTATGGCTACACCTTC
>TRBJ1-1|many|NA|TRBV18
CASSPAGGERAEAFF
TGTGCCAGCTCACCAGCCGGGGGGGAGCGGGCAGAGGCTTTCTTT
>TRBJ1-1|many|NA|TRBV27
CASSPPVDDGRVTTEAFF
TGTGCCAGCAGTCCACCGGTGGATGATGGGAGGGTGACTACTGAAGCTTTCTTT
>TRBJ2-3|many|NA|TRBV28
CASSFTGPNTDTQYF
TGTGCCAGCAGTTTTACAGGGCCAAACACAGATACGCAGTATTTT
>TRBJ1-6|many|TRBD1|TRBV6-5
CASSGQGLNSPLHF
TGTGCCAGCAGTGGACAGGGGCTTAATTCACCCCTCCACTTT
>TRBJ2-1|many|TRBD2|TRBV7-2
CASSLGRAVQHNEQFF
TGTGCCAGCAGCTTGGGGAGGGCGGTGCAACACAATGAGCAGTTCTTC
>TRBJ1-6|many|NA|TRBV5-1
CASSLRPGDSPLHF
TGCGCCAGCAGCTTGCGGCCAGGGGATTCACCCCTCCACTTT
>TRBJ1-2|many|NA|TRBV6-5
CASSYLGRGDYGYTF
TGTGCCAGCAGTTACCTTGGTCGGGGGGACTATGGCTACACCTTC
>TRBJ1-3|many|NA|TRBV5-8
CASSLEVVSLGNTIYF
TGTGCCAGCAGCTTGGAGGTGGTCTCCCTCGGAAACACCATATATTTT
>TRBJ1-2|NA|NA|TRBV30
CAWSRGSPNYGYTF
TGTGCCTGGAGCAGGGGATCCCCTAACTATGGCTACACCTTC
>TRBJ2-2|many|NA|TRBV5-1
CASSLGPGFTGELFF
TGCGCCAGCAGCTTGGGTCCAGGTTTCACCGGGGAGCTGTTTTTT
>TRBJ2-1|many|NA|TRBV7-2
CASRNLLADFHNEQFF
TGTGCCAGCCGTAATCTTTTAGCGGATTTTCACAATGAGCAGTTCTTC
>TRBJ1-5|many|TRBD1|TRBV6-5
CASRPSWTGFDQPQHF
TGTGCCAGCAGACCCTCCTGGACAGGGTTCGACCAGCCCCAGCATTTT
>TRBJ2-5|many|TRBD1|TRBV7-2
CASSSRQGANLGETQYF
TGTGCCAGCAGCTCCCGACAGGGGGCAAACTTAGGGGAGACCCAGTACTTC
>TRBJ2-5|many|TRBD2|TRBV20-1
CSAPSGGETQYF
TGCAGTGCCCCTAGCGGGGGTGAGACCCAGTACTTC
>TRBJ2-1|NA|NA|TRBV2
CASTMRGRNEQFF
TGTGCCAGCACCATGAGGGGAAGGAATGAGCAGTTCTTC
>TRBJ2-2|many|NA|TRBV7-2
CASSWDTNTGELFF
TGTGCCAGCAGCTGGGATACGAACACCGGGGAGCTGTTTTTT
>TRBJ1-6|NA|NA|TRBV3-1
CASSQLNSPLHF
TGTGCCAGCAGCCAACTTAATTCACCCCTCCACTTT
>TRBJ1-1|many|NA|TRBV6-5
CASSYNSRTMNTEAFF
TGTGCCAGCAGTTACAATTCGAGAACGATGAACACTGAAGCTTTCTTT
>TRBJ1-4|many|NA|TRBV9
CASSVGVGSGEKLFF
TGTGCCAGCAGCGTAGGGGTGGGGAGTGGTGAAAAACTGTTTTTT